This T cell receptor (beta chain) was captured in a study of cytomegalovirus exposure and HLA in healthy donors. Overall study findings and caveats: Analysis was performed later, and it showed HLA-associated TCR beta chains to be more clonally expanded than equally common others. Researchers reported in a later analysis that common viral pathogens appeared linked to several top clusters. Most TCR sequences were uncommon, yet certain public TCRs appeared in many donors.

The PCR had 60 Vbeta and 13 Jbeta primers. Sequencing was performed with immunoSEQ multiplex PCR; in TCRdb, only in-frame clones are kept and a portion is missing. The sample includes tens of thousands of clones, around 76% of them seen just once. This clone was detected only a few times. Its matching antigen is unknown. Each donor's status was that of a healthy bone marrow donor. Sequencing used PBMCs. The receptor comes from a man aged 18 to 30 in good health and CMV-seronegative.

This CDR3 is CASSVGQRNQPQHF. The CDR3 bases are TGTGCCAGCAGTGTAGGACAGCGGAATCAGCCCCAGCATTTT. The V gene is TRBV6-1, the J gene TRBJ1-5, with D tentatively TRBD1 (6 bases). V was trimmed by 4 bases and J by 4 bases, leaving 11 bases between them. The CDR3 has 14 amino acids. Germline CDR1 and CDR2: MNHNS and SASEGT.